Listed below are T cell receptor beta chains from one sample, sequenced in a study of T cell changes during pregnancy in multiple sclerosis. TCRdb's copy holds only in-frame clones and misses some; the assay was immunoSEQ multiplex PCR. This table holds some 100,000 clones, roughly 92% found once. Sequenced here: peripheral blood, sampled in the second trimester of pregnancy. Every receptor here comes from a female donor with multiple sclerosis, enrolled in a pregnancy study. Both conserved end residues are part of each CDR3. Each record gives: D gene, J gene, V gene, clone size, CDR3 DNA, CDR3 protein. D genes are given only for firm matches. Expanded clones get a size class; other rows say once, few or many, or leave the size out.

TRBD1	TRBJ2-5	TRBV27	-	TGTGCCAGCAGTTCCCTACAGGGGGCGAGGGAGACCCAGTACTTC	CASSSLQGARETQYF
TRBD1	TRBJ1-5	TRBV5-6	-	TGTGCCAGCAGCTTCGGAGGGACAGGGGGTGGCAATCAGCCCCAGCATTTT	CASSFGGTGGGNQPQHF
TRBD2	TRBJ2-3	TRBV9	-	TGTGCCAGCAGCGTAACTAGCGGGACCTACGGCACAGATACGCAGTATTTT	CASSVTSGTYGTDTQYF
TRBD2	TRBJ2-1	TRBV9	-	TGTGCCAGCAGCGCTCTAGCGGGAGTGGCCAATGAGCAGTTCTTC	CASSALAGVANEQFF
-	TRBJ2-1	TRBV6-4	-	TGTGCCAGCAGTGACTCGAGCGATAGGGGGGGAAGTGAGCAGTTCTTC	CASSDSSDRGGSEQFF
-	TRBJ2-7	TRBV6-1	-	TGTGCCAGCAGTGGGCGGACTCACTCTTCCTACGAGCAGTACTTC	CASSGRTHSSYEQYF
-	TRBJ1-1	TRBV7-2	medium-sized	TGTGCCAGCAGCCAGAGCGGGAACACTGAAGCTTTCTTT	CASSQSGNTEAFF
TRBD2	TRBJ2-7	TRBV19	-	TGTGCCAGTAGCGGACTAGCGGGTTCCTCCTACGAGCAGTACTTC	CASSGLAGSSYEQYF
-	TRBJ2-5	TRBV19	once	TGTGCCAGTAGTATACAGGGGCAAGAGACCCAGTACTTC	CASSIQGQETQYF
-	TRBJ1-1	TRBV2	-	TGTGCCAGCAGTGAAGCGTCAGGAGGGGCTTTCTTT	CASSEASGGAFF
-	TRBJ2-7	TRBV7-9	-	TGTGCCAGCAGCAACTATGTCGGCTACGAGCAGTACTTC	CASSNYVGYEQYF
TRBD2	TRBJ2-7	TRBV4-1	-	TGCGCCAGCAGCCACCCGGGACTAGCGGGGGGCAACGAGCAGTACTTC	CASSHPGLAGGNEQYF
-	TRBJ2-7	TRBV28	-	TGTGCCAGCAGTTTCCAGGCTACTTACGAGCAGTACTTC	CASSFQATYEQYF
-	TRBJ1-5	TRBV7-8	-	TGTGCCAGCAGCTTGGGTGGAGGGAGCAATCAGCCCCAGCATTTT	CASSLGGGSNQPQHF